Below are 27 T cell receptor beta chains sequenced from a single sample in a study of CD4+ T cells in melanoma. Generated by immunoSEQ multiplex PCR, the TCRdb table keeps only in-frame clones and is missing some. Here the sample spans some 13,000 clones, approximately 72% being singletons. The sample comprised cells from a culture (not recorded whether cultured in vitro). The receptors were gathered from a human donor with melanoma.

The table lists this clone with a few counts. A junction end diverges from the germline sequence, so it may reflect a read error. J is TRBJ2-7 and V is TRBV7-7, with a tentative D call TRBD1 (6 bases). The CDR3 runs 13 residues. Germline V gives CDR1 SSHAT, CDR2 FNYEAQ (reference sequence). CDR3 coding DNA: TGTGCTAGCAGCTTAGGGGGTCAGTACGAGCAGTACTTC. As protein: CASSLGGQYEQYF.

The genes are TRBV6-1 and TRBJ1-1, with D possibly being TRBD1 (5 bases). V was shortened by 4 bases and J by 7 bases, with 16 bases between the two germline ends. The CDR3 is 14 residues long. Germline lookup yields CDR1 MNHNS and CDR2 SASEGT. The CDR3 coding sequence is TGTGCCAGCAGTGCCTCAGGGACGGCGCGTGAAGCTTTCTTT. Its translation: CASSASGTAREAFF.

V and J are TRBV7-2 and TRBJ2-5; 7 nucleotides match TRBD2. Trimming removed 0 bases from V and 5 bases from J; junction bases left unmatched: 3. Germline assignment: CDR1 SGHTA and CDR2 FQGNSA. The CDR3 is 14 amino acids. CDR3: CASSLAGLGETQYF. In DNA, the CDR3 is TGTGCCAGCAGCTTAGCAGGACTAGGGGAGACCCAGTACTTC.

This chain joins TRBV15 and TRBJ1-4; D is undetermined. The CDR3 loop spans 16 amino acids. Per the germline V gene, CDR1 is LNHNV and CDR2 is YYDKDF (reference sequence). Trimming took off 3 bases at V and 3 bases at J, with 14 bases between the two ends. Here the CDR3 reads CATSRLTSAANEKLFF. The CDR3 nucleotides are TGTGCCACCAGCAGGCTAACGAGTGCAGCTAATGAAAAACTGTTTTTT.

The chain is built from TRBV4-1 and TRBJ2-3; 12 nucleotides match TRBD2. V lost 4 bases to trimming and J lost 2 bases; unmatched junction nucleotides: 7. From germline, CDR1 is MGHRA and CDR2 YSYEKL. CDR3 length equals 17 residues. As DNA, the CDR3 is TGCGCCAGCAGCCGGGGGACTAGCGGGCCCCCCACAGATACGCAGTATTTT. Encoded protein: CASSRGTSGPPTDTQYF.

This chain connects TRBV21-1 to TRBJ1-4. TRBV21-1 is assigned pseudogene status. The CDR3 runs to 14 residues. The CDR3 bases are TGTGCCAGCATTGACTTGTCCATTAATGAAAAACTGTTTTTT. Protein product: CASIDLSINEKLFF.

The sample holds a few counts of this clone. DNA of the CDR3: TGTGCCAGCAGCGTGACAGGGGAAGCCTCACCCCTCCACTTT. Amino acid sequence: CASSVTGEASPLHF. The J gene is TRBJ1-6, the V gene TRBV4-2, with 8 nucleotides matching TRBD1. The junction had 7 bases not matched to a gene; V was cut back by 5 bases and J by 10 bases. The CDR3 sequence is 14 residues long. CDR1 and CDR2 (germline): LGHNA, YNFKEQ.

The rearrangement links TRBV9 to TRBJ1-2; 7 bases are a match to TRBD1. Per the germline V gene, CDR1 is SGDLS and CDR2 is YYNGEE. The CDR3 loop spans 14 amino acids. Unmatched junction bases numbered 4, after V lost 0 bases and J lost 5 bases. CDR3 residues: CASSVGEGAYGYTF. CDR3 nucleotides: TGTGCCAGCAGCGTAGGGGAGGGGGCGTATGGCTACACCTTC.

V gene TRBV6-6 combines with J gene TRBJ2-2; no definite D call. Germline CDR1 is MNHNY and CDR2 is SVGAGI (reference sequence). This CDR3 has 13 amino acids. The V end lost 2 bases, the J end lost 5 bases, and 6 bases lay between the germline ends. CDR3 DNA: TGTGCCAGCAGTTACACTGTGACCGGGGAGCTGTTTTTT. It yields the protein CASSYTVTGELFF.

This chain uses TRBV18 with TRBJ1-3; 7 bases are a match to TRBD1. This CDR3 spans 15 amino acids. The V gene end was trimmed by 1 base and the J gene end by 3 bases; junction bases not matched to a gene: 3. CDR1 KGHSH and CDR2 LQKENI come from the germline V gene. CDR3 in amino acids: CASSPLQGNGNTIYF. CDR3 sequence (DNA): TGTGCCAGCTCACCACTACAGGGGAATGGAAACACCATATATTTT.

The chain employs TRBV6-1 and TRBJ2-7; D is perhaps TRBD1 or TRBD2 (5 bases each). This CDR3 comprises 15 residues. Trimming stripped 4 bases from V and 3 bases from J, with 16 bases between. Germline CDR1 is MNHNS and CDR2 is SASEGT. The CDR3 bases are TGTGCCAGCAGTGGACGGGACCGAATACACTACGAGCAGTACTTC. It codes for CASSGRDRIHYEQYF.

This sequence joins TRBV6-1 and TRBJ2-3; 7 positions match TRBD2. This CDR3 is built from 11 residues. Trimming at V came to 2 bases and at J to 11 bases, leaving 1 base not matched to a gene. Germline V gives CDR1 MNHNS, CDR2 SASEGT. The CDR3 coding sequence is TGTGCCAGCAGTGAACGGGGGGAGCAGTATTTT. Translating it yields CASSERGEQYF.

This clone was seen a few times. This chain connects TRBV9 to TRBJ2-3, with 9 positions matching TRBD2. CDR3 size: 17 residues. The trim removed 3 bases at V and 2 bases at J, leaving 10 bases unmatched. Germline CDR1 is SGDLS and CDR2 is YYNGEE. CDR3 residues: CASSDPETSGLTDTQYF. CDR3 DNA: TGTGCCAGCAGCGATCCCGAGACTAGCGGCCTCACAGATACGCAGTATTTT.

V is TRBV6-1 and J is TRBJ1-5, with D perhaps TRBD1 (6 bases). Germline V lookup: CDR1 MNHNS, CDR2 SASEGT. The CDR3 is made up of 20 amino acids. V was cut by 1 base and J by 6 bases, with 28 bases left in between. The chain's CDR3 is CASSEGRDTKKEISGQPQHF. In DNA, the CDR3 is TGTGCCAGCAGTGAAGGCCGGGACACCAAGAAGGAGATCAGTGGTCAGCCCCAGCATTTT.

The rearrangement links TRBV10-2 to TRBJ1-2; 7 positions agree with TRBD1. Germline V gene lookup returns CDR1 WSHSY and CDR2 SAAADI. The CDR3 spans 15 residues. The V and J ends lost 2 bases and 5 bases, in that order; junction bases with no gene match: 8. This CDR3 is CASSETDRTRYGYTF. The CDR3 nucleotides read TGCGCCAGCAGTGAGACGGACAGGACCCGATATGGCTACACCTTC.

This clone was seen a single time. CDR3 residues: CASSLWGGNQPQHF. CDR3 sequence (DNA): TGCGCCAGCAGCTTGTGGGGGGGCAATCAGCCCCAGCATTTT. This chain uses TRBV5-1 with TRBJ1-5; maybe TRBD1 (5 bases). V was trimmed by 1 base and J by 2 bases, leaving 7 bases between them. Germline assignment: CDR1 SGHRS and CDR2 YFSETQ. This CDR3 has 14 residues.

The rearrangement joins TRBV6-5 to TRBJ1-3; D is ambiguous. CDR1 is MNHEY and CDR2 is SVGAGI in the germline V gene. V dropped 6 bases and J dropped 3 bases, with 6 bases sitting between them. The CDR3 sequence is 12 residues long. The chain's CDR3 is CASSPLGNTIYF. In DNA, the CDR3 is TGTGCCAGCAGCCCCCTTGGAAACACCATATATTTT.

The V and J genes are TRBV7-8 and TRBJ1-4; 7 bases fit TRBD1. Germline-derived CDR1 and CDR2 are SGHVS and FQNEAQ. The CDR3 contains 14 residues. Germline trimming cut 3 bases from V and 8 bases from J; bases unmatched to any gene: 6. The DNA of the CDR3 is TGTGCCAGCAGCTTTCCAGGGGGTGGGGAAAAACTGTTTTTT. Amino acid sequence: CASSFPGGGEKLFF. Variable domain in full (rest from reference TRBV7-8 and TRBJ1-4): GAGVSQSPRYKVAKRGQDVALRCDPISGHVSLFWYQQALGQGPEFLTYFQNEAQLDKSGLPSDRFFAERPEGSVSTLKIQRTQQEDSAVYLCASSFPGGGEKLFFGSGTQLSVL.

This clone was detected only a few times. For the CDR3, the DNA is TGCGCCAGCTCCACTATCCGGGGGGTGACGACCTACGAGCAGTACTTC. Its translation is CASSTIRGVTTYEQYF. The V gene is TRBV4-1, the J gene TRBJ2-7; 7 nucleotides agree with TRBD2. CDR1 and CDR2 from the germline V gene are MGHRA and YSYEKL. This CDR3 comprises 16 residues. The V and J ends lost 8 bases and 2 bases, in that order; junction bases with no gene match: 15.

This clone was recorded once. V and J are TRBV5-1 and TRBJ2-3; D may be TRBD2 (5 bases). Germline V gene sequence: CDR1 SGHRS, CDR2 YFSETQ. V was pared by 4 bases and J by 0 bases, with 15 bases between. CDR3 length equals 16 residues. The CDR3 DNA is TGCGCCAGCAGCCCCGGACTTCTCACTAGCACAGATACGCAGTATTTT. Its protein is CASSPGLLTSTDTQYF.

Points on this clone: One end of the junction fails to match germline, which may point to a read error. This chain connects TRBV6-6 to TRBJ1-6; no clear D gene. The CDR3 extends over 15 amino acids. Germline values: CDR1 MNHNY, CDR2 SVGAGI (reference sequence). This CDR3 is CASSPLQRAYSPPHF. The CDR3 DNA reads as TGTGCCAGCAGTCCCCTCCAACGGGCCTATTCACCCCCCCACTTT.

The V gene is TRBV29-1, the J gene TRBJ2-7; 7 bases match TRBD1. J lost 3 bases, V lost 4 bases, and 6 bases had no gene match. The CDR3 is 13 residues long. Germline V gives CDR1 SQVTM, CDR2 ANQGSEA. CDR3 bases: TGCAGCGTTGTAAAGGGGGCCGGCTACGAGCAGTACTTC. As protein: CSVVKGAGYEQYF.

V and J are TRBV11-2 and TRBJ1-1, with D possibly TRBD1 on 6 matching bases. V was pared by 1 base and J by 6 bases, with 12 bases between. The germline CDR1 and CDR2 sequences are SGHAT and FQNNGV. The CDR3 extends over 14 amino acids. The CDR3 DNA reads TGTGCCAGCAGCTTAGGGGGGCGCGGCGCTGAAGCTTTCTTT. Translating it yields CASSLGGRGAEAFF.

Only a few counts were recorded for this clone. The rearrangement uses TRBV6-5 and TRBJ2-2; maybe TRBD2 (5 bases). V lost 5 bases to trimming and J lost 5 bases, with 9 bases between them. This CDR3 has 13 residues. The V gene's germline CDR1 is MNHEY and CDR2 SVGAGI. In DNA, the CDR3 is TGTGCCAGCAGTGCCCCGGGGACCGGGGAGCTGTTTTTT. Its protein is CASSAPGTGELFF.

The chain joins TRBV11-2 to TRBJ2-4; D uncertain. The germline V gene encodes CDR1 SGHAT and CDR2 FQNNGV. V was shortened by 2 bases and J by 7 bases, with 12 bases between the two germline ends. This CDR3 comprises 14 residues. CDR3 in amino acids: CASSLLSGVNIQYF. The DNA for the CDR3 is TGTGCCAGCAGCTTATTGTCAGGAGTGAACATTCAGTACTTC.

The rearrangement links TRBV19 to TRBJ2-1; TRBD2 matches at 9 bases. V shed 5 bases, J shed 9 bases, and the junction held 11 bases outside the gene matches. The CDR3 contains 15 residues. The V gene's germline CDR1 is LNHDA and CDR2 SQIVND (reference sequence). CDR3 protein: CASSLPAGGAGEQFF. CDR3 in DNA: TGTGCCAGTAGTCTCCCAGCGGGGGGAGCCGGTGAGCAGTTCTTC.

This chain connects TRBV6-6 to TRBJ1-1; no clear D. The CDR3 is 15 residues long. The V end was cut by 10 bases, the J end by 0 bases, with 18 bases between. Germline assignment: CDR1 MNHNY and CDR2 SVGAGI (reference sequence). CDR3: CATYQNRNVNTEAFF. The CDR3 DNA follows: TGTGCCACCTATCAGAATAGAAACGTGAACACTGAAGCTTTCTTT.